The 23 T cell receptor beta chains below all came from one sample that was sequenced in a study of T cells in Graves' hyperthyroidism and ophthalmopathy. Researchers amplified the TCR beta CDR3 regions from RNA transcripts. RT-PCR in the first round (using the HTBI primer set) targeted the TCR CDR3. TCRdb re-called the multiplex PCR reads through MiXCR, storing one row per CDR3 protein. The table includes fewer than 750,000 distinct CDR3 sequences, 14% to 15% detected once. Sequenced sample: blood. The receptors were sampled from a woman in her forties with Graves' ophthalmopathy.

This clonotype was observed many times. J is TRBJ1-2 and V is TRBV20-1; 9 bases are shared with TRBD1. Per the germline V gene, CDR1 is DFQATT and CDR2 is SNEGSKA (reference sequence). This CDR3 is 15 amino acids long. V was pared by 3 bases and J by 4 bases, with 9 bases of the junction left unmatched. CDR3 coding DNA: TGCAGTGCTAGTACTTGGGACAGGGCAGGCTATGGCTACACCTTC. The encoded protein is CSASTWDRAGYGYTF.

This clonotype showed up many times. The V call is TRBV14, the J call TRBJ2-7, with D tentatively TRBD1 (5 bases). This CDR3 has 17 amino acids. Germline-derived CDR1 and CDR2 are SGHDN and FVKESK. With 3 bases removed from V and 3 bases from J, the gap between germline ends came to 21 bases. CDR3 sequence (DNA): TGTGCCAGCAGCCAGGAATACCGACAGTCTATACTCTACGAGCAGTACTTC. It translates to CASSQEYRQSILYEQYF.

A note on this clonotype: A much more abundant neighbour one base away suggests this may be a read error. The V call is TRBV25-1, the J call TRBJ2-5, with D unclear. The CDR3 totals 13 residues. From germline, CDR1 is MGHDK and CDR2 SYGVNS. The CDR3: CASTPGRQETQHF. The CDR3 nucleotides are TGTGCCAGCACCCCAGGACGGCAAGAGACCCAGCACTTC.

This clonotype has only one observation. This sequence joins TRBV7-2 and TRBJ1-2; D is ambiguous. The V end lost 4 bases, the J end lost 8 bases, and 14 bases lay between the germline ends. Germline loops: CDR1 SGHTA, CDR2 FQGNSA. The CDR3 covers 13 residues. The CDR3 DNA reads TGTGCCAGCAGCTCACAACCCAGTAACGGCTACACCTTC. This encodes CASSSQPSNGYTF.

This clonotype showed up many times. The chain carries TRBV11-2 and TRBJ1-6; no clear D gene. Trimming shortened V by 4 bases and J by 7 bases, and 8 bases separated the two germline ends. The CDR3 has 13 amino acids. Germline V lookup: CDR1 SGHAT, CDR2 FQNNGV. The CDR3: CASSSVYNSPLHF. Written as DNA, the CDR3 is TGTGCCAGCAGCTCAGTATACAATTCACCCCTCCACTTT.

This sequence joins TRBV4-1 and TRBJ1-1, with D possibly TRBD1 on 6 matching bases. Trimming shortened V by 1 base and J by 0 bases, and 12 bases separated the two germline ends. The CDR3 is made up of 16 amino acids. CDR1 is MGHRA and CDR2 is YSYEKL in the germline V gene. This CDR3 is CASSQVLGGMNTEAFF. CDR3 nucleotide sequence: TGCGCCAGCAGCCAAGTCCTAGGGGGTATGAACACTGAAGCTTTCTTT.

The rearrangement joins TRBV29-1 to TRBJ2-7; 8 nucleotides match TRBD2. V lost 0 bases and J lost 1; bases outside the gene matches: 5. CDR1 is SQVTM, CDR2 ANQGSEA, per germline. The CDR3 spans 15 residues. As DNA, the CDR3 is TGCAGCGTTGAAGACGGTAGCGGGGAATCCTACGAGCAGTACTTC. Encoded protein: CSVEDGSGESYEQYF.

Ten or more counts support this clonotype. The gene calls are TRBV27 and TRBJ2-5; D call uncertain. V lost 1 base and J 4 bases, leaving 7 bases between the germline ends. This CDR3 spans 13 amino acids. CDR1 and CDR2 (germline): MNHEY, SMNVEV (reference sequence). CDR3 amino acids: CASSLYPAETQYF. CDR3 nucleotide sequence: TGTGCCAGCAGTTTATACCCCGCAGAGACCCAGTACTTC.

At least ten counts were recorded for this clonotype. The chain combines TRBV29-1 with TRBJ2-2; D call uncertain. The V end lost 6 bases, the J end lost 0 bases, and 8 bases lay between the germline ends. Germline values: CDR1 SQVTM, CDR2 ANQGSEA. There are 13 residues in the CDR3. CDR3 nucleotides: TGCAGCGTAACGAGGACGAACACCGGGGAGCTGTTTTTT. Protein sequence: CSVTRTNTGELFF.

In its sample, this clonotype was seen many times. The CDR3 here is CASRTPHTTNTEAFF. The CDR3 nucleotides read TGTGCCAGCAGAACTCCTCACACCACAAACACTGAAGCTTTCTTT. The chain is built from TRBV28 and TRBJ1-1; unclear D gene. Germline values: CDR1 MDHEN, CDR2 SYDVKM. CDR3 length: 15 residues. V shed 6 bases and J shed 2 bases, with 16 bases lying between them. Looking up the rest from reference TRBV28 and TRBJ1-1 gives the full variable domain: DVKVTQSSRYLVKRTGEKVFLECVQDMDHENMFWYRQDPGLGLRLIYFSYDVKMKEKGDIPEGYSVSREKKERFSLILESASTNQTSMYLCASRTPHTTNTEAFFGQGTRLTVV.

This clonotype appeared many times. J is TRBJ1-1 and V is TRBV28; D is possibly TRBD1 (6 bases). The V gene's germline CDR1 is MDHEN and CDR2 SYDVKM. There are 16 residues in the CDR3. The V gene lost 4 bases and the J gene lost 0 bases, with 15 bases spanning the gap. In DNA, the CDR3 is TGTGCCAGCAGTTCACCTCCTACAGGGATGAACACTGAAGCTTTCTTT. This encodes CASSSPPTGMNTEAFF.

The gene calls are TRBV15 and TRBJ2-1; TRBD2 agrees at 7 bases. CDR1 is LNHNV, CDR2 YYDKDF, per germline (reference sequence). J was trimmed by 0 bases and V by 1 base; bases with no gene match: 6. The CDR3 consists of 17 residues. The CDR3 protein is CATSRVKGGSSYNEQFF. In nucleotides, the CDR3 is TGTGCCACCAGCAGAGTCAAGGGCGGGAGCTCCTACAATGAGCAGTTCTTC. Drawing the rest from reference TRBV15 and TRBJ2-1, the complete variable domain is DAMVIQNPRYQVTQFGKPVTLSCSQTLNHNVMYWYQQKSSQAPKLLFHYYDKDFNNEADTPDNFQSRRPNTSFCFLDIRSPGLGDTAMYLCATSRVKGGSSYNEQFFGPGTRLTVL.

At least ten counts were recorded for this clonotype. This chain connects TRBV28 to TRBJ1-2; D gene uncertain. Trimming stripped 3 bases from V and 1 base from J, with 12 bases between. This CDR3 contains 15 residues. Germline CDR1 and CDR2: MDHEN and SYDVKM. The CDR3, as DNA: TGTGCCAGCAGTTTCGAGCCTTTCGGTAACTATGGCTACACCTTC. This translates into CASSFEPFGNYGYTF.

This clonotype was seen many times. The chain carries TRBV20-1 and TRBJ2-5, with 7 bases that match TRBD2. Germline CDR1 is DFQATT and CDR2 is SNEGSKA (reference sequence). The CDR3 is made up of 12 amino acids. V was clipped by 3 bases and J by 3 bases; unmatched bases: 1. For the CDR3, the DNA is TGCAGTGCTAGGGCGGGAGAAGAGACCCAGTACTTC. It encodes CSARAGEETQYF.

Many counts were recorded for this clonotype. This sequence joins TRBV29-1 and TRBJ2-7; 9 bases align to TRBD2. Unmatched junction bases numbered 4, after V lost 4 bases and J lost 0 bases. Germline lookup yields CDR1 SQVTM and CDR2 ANQGSEA. There are 14 residues in the CDR3. The CDR3 here is CSVVVTSGSYEQYF. CDR3 sequence (DNA): TGCAGCGTTGTGGTGACTAGCGGCTCCTACGAGCAGTACTTC.

The chain recombines TRBV28 with TRBJ2-7, with 10 nucleotides matching TRBD2. The V gene end was trimmed by 8 bases and the J gene end by 2 bases; junction bases not matched to a gene: 6. Germline V lookup: CDR1 MDHEN, CDR2 SYDVKM. The CDR3 runs 14 residues. The CDR3 loop is CASLSTSGTYEQYF. CDR3 nucleotide sequence: TGTGCCAGCCTCAGTACTAGCGGGACCTACGAGCAGTACTTC.

A remark on this clonotype: It may be a read error: a sequence one base away is much more abundant. The chain combines TRBV19 with TRBJ1-1; D not certain. The CDR3 sequence is 13 residues long. V was cut by 3 bases and J by 2 bases, with 7 bases left in between. Germline V gene lookup returns CDR1 LNHDA and CDR2 SQIVND (reference sequence). In DNA, the CDR3 is TGTGCCAGTAGTATTAACGGTAACACTGAAGCTTTCTTT. Translated: CASSINGNTEAFF.

This clonotype was picked up many times. The chain uses TRBV20-1 and TRBJ1-2, with 7 bases identical to TRBD1. CDR1 and CDR2 (germline): DFQATT, SNEGSKA (reference sequence). The ends lost 1 base at V and 5 bases at J; junction bases unmatched: 7. The CDR3 is 14 amino acids. CDR3 sequence reads: CSARGTGVLYGYTF. Written as DNA, the CDR3 is TGCAGTGCTAGAGGGACAGGAGTCTTATATGGCTACACCTTC.

The chain links TRBV11-1 to TRBJ2-7; 9 nucleotides match TRBD2. The CDR3 runs to 16 residues. The J segment lost 1 base and the V segment lost 5 bases, leaving 9 bases of the junction unmatched. Germline CDR1 reads SGHAT; CDR2 reads FQDESV (reference sequence). DNA of the CDR3: TGTGCCAGCAGCCGAACGCTAGCGGGACCTTCCTACGAGCAGTACTTC. It is translated as CASSRTLAGPSYEQYF.

At least ten counts were recorded for this clonotype. This chain joins TRBV2 and TRBJ2-4; TRBD1 is a possible D gene (5 bases). This CDR3 has 15 residues. V was shortened by 3 bases and J by 7 bases, with 16 bases between the two germline ends. Germline V gives CDR1 SNHLY, CDR2 FYNNEI. The CDR3 DNA sequence: TGTGCCAGCAGTGAGTTCAAGGGGATCAGGAACATTCAGTACTTC. It specifies CASSEFKGIRNIQYF.

The rearrangement links TRBV2 to TRBJ2-5; 10 nucleotides align to TRBD1. Germline CDR1 and CDR2: SNHLY and FYNNEI. Trimming took 4 bases from V and 3 from J; bases not matched to a gene: 5. The CDR3 totals 15 residues. CDR3 DNA: TGTGCCAGCAGTGGCCGACAGGGGGCGAAAGAGACCCAGTACTTC. It specifies CASSGRQGAKETQYF.

This clonotype was counted many times. The CDR3 region is CASSPLSSTGELFF. In DNA, the CDR3 is TGTGCCAGCAGCCCCCTCAGCAGCACCGGGGAGCTGTTTTTT. The chain links TRBV7-3 to TRBJ2-2; D not resolved. Germline V gene sequence: CDR1 SGHTA, CDR2 FQGTGA. The ends were cut back, 5 bases at V and 4 bases at J, with 11 bases in the middle. There are 14 residues in the CDR3.

Many counts were recorded for this clonotype. The rearrangement joins TRBV28 to TRBJ1-2; D unresolved. The CDR3 extends over 11 amino acids. Germline V gene data show CDR1 as MDHEN and CDR2 as SYDVKM. The CDR3 coding sequence is TGTGCAACTAACTTTAACTATGGCTACACCTTC. Translating gives CATNFNYGYTF.